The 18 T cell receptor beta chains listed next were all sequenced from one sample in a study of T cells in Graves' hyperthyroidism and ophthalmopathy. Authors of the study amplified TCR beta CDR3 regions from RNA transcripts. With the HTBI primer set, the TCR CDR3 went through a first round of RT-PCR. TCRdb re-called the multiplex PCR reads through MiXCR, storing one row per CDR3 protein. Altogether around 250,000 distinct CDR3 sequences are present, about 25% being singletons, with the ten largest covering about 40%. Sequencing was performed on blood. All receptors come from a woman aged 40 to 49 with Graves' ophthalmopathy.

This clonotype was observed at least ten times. The CDR3 protein is CAWETHRRISGRDTGELFF. CDR3 coding DNA: TGTGCCTGGGAGACACACCGACGTATTAGCGGGAGAGACACCGGGGAGCTGTTTTTT. This chain links TRBV30 with TRBJ2-2; 9 nucleotides agree with TRBD2. This CDR3 has 19 residues. CDR1 is GTSNPN, CDR2 SVGIG, per germline (reference sequence). Losses at the gene ends were 5 bases for V and 3 bases for J; bases not matched to a gene: 19.

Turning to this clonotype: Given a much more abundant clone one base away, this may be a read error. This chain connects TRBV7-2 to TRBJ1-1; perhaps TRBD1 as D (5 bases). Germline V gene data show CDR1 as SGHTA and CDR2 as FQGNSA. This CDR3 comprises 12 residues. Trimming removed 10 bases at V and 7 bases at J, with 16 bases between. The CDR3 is CANRPNIFEAFF. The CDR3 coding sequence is TGTGCCAACAGGCCGAATATATTTGAAGCTTTCTTT.

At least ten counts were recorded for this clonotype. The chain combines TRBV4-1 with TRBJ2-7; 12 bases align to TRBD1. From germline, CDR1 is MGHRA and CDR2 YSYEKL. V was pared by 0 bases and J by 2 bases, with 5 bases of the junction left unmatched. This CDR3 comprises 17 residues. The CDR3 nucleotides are TGCGCCAGCAGCCAAGATCCGGGACAGGGGGCGCCCTACGAGCAGTACTTC. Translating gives CASSQDPGQGAPYEQYF.

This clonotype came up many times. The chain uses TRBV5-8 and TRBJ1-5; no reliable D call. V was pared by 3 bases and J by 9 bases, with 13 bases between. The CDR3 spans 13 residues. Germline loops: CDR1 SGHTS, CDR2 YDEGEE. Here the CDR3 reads CASSYTSWGPQHF. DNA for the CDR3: TGTGCCAGCAGCTACACATCTTGGGGGCCCCAGCATTTT.

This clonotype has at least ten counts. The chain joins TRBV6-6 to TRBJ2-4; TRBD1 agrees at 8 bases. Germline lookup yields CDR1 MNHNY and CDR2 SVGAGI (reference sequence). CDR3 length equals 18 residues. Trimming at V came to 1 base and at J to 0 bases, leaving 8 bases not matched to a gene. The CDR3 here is CASSYLPTQGVAKNIQYF. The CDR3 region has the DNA TGTGCCAGCAGTTACTTACCCACACAGGGGGTAGCCAAAAACATTCAGTACTTC.

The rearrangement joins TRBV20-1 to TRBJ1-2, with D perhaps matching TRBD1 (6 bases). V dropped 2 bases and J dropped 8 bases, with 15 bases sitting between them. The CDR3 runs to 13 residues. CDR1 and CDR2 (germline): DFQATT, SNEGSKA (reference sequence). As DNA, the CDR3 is TGCAGTGCTAGAACCACAGGGATGGAAGGCTACACCTTC. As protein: CSARTTGMEGYTF.

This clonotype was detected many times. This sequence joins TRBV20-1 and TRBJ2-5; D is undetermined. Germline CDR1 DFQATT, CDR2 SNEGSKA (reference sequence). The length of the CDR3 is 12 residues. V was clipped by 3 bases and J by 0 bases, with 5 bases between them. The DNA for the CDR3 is TGCAGTGCTAGTTTCGACCAAGAGACCCAGTACTTC. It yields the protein CSASFDQETQYF.

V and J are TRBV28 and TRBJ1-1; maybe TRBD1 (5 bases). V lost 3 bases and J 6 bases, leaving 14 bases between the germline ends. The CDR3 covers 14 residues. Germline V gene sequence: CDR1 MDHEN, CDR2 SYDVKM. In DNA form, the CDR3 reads TGTGCCAGCAGTTTGGTAGGGGTCCAACCTGAAGCTTTCTTT. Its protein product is CASSLVGVQPEAFF.

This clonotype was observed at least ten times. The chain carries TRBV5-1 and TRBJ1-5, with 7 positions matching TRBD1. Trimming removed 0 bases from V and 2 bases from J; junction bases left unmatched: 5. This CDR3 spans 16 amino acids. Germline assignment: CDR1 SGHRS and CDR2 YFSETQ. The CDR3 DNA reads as TGCGCCAGCAGCTTGGGACAGGGTGGTCGCAATCAGCCCCAGCATTTT. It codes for CASSLGQGGRNQPQHF.

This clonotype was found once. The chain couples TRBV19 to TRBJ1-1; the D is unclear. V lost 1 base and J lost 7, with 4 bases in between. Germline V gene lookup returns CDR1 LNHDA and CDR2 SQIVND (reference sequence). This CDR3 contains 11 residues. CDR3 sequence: CASSIVNEAFF. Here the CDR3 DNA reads TGTGCCAGTAGTATAGTAAATGAAGCTTTCTTT.

The CDR3 DNA follows: TGCAGCGTCCCCACAGGGCGCCCGTGGGATGGCTACACCTTC. Translation gives CSVPTGRPWDGYTF. The J gene is TRBJ1-2, the V gene TRBV29-1; D possibly corresponds to TRBD1 (6 bases). V shed 6 bases and J shed 6 bases, with 20 bases lying between them. The CDR3 consists of 14 residues. CDR1 SQVTM and CDR2 ANQGSEA come from the germline V gene.

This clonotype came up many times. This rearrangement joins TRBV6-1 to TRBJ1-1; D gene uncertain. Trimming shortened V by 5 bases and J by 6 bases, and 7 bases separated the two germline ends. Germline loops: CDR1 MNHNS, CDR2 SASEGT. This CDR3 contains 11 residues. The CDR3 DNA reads TGTGCCAGCAGTCAAACACCTGAAGCTTTCTTT. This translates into CASSQTPEAFF.

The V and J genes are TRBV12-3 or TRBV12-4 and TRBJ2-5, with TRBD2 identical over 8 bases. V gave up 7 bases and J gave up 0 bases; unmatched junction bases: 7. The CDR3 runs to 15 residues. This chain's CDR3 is CASTALLADQETQYF. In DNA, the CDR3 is TGTGCCAGCACCGCCCTACTAGCGGACCAAGAGACCCAGTACTTC.

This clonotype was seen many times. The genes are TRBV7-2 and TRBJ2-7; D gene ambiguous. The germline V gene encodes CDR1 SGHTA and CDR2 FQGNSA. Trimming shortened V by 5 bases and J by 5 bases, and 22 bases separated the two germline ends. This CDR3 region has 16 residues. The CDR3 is CASSNPLTLGPNEQYF. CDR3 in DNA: TGTGCCAGCAGCAACCCACTGACCCTCGGGCCCAACGAGCAGTACTTC. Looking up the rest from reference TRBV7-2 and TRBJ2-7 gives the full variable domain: GAGVSQSPSNKVTEKGKDVELRCDPISGHTALYWYRQSLGQGLEFLIYFQGNSAPDKSGLPSDRFSAERTGGSVSTLTIQRTQQEDSAVYLCASSNPLTLGPNEQYFGPGTRLTVT.

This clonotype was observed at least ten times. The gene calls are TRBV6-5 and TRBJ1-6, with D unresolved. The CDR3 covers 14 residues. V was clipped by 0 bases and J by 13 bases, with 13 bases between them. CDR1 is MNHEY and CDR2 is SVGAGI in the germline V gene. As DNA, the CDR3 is TGTGCCAGCAGTTACTCGACCACCTCCGGGCCCCTCCACTTT. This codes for CASSYSTTSGPLHF.

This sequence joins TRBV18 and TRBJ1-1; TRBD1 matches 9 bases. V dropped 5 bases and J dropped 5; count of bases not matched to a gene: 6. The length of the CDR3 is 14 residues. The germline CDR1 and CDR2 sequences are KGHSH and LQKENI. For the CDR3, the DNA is TGTGCCAGCTCAACCGGACAGGGGAGGACTGAAGCTTTCTTT. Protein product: CASSTGQGRTEAFF.

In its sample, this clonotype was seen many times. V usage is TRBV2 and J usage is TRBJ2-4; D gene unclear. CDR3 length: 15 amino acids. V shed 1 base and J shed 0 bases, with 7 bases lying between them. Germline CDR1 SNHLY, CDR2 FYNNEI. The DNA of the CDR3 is TGTGCCAGCAGTGAAGGATGGTTAGCCAAAAACATTCAGTACTTC. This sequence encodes CASSEGWLAKNIQYF.

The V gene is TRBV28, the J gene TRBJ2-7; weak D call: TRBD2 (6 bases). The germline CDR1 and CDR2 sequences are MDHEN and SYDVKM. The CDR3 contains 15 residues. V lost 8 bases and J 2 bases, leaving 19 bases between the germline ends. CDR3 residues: CASSRARGTAYEQYF. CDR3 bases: TGTGCCAGCTCACGAGCCCGGGGGACTGCCTACGAGCAGTACTTC.